Presented here are 24 T cell receptor beta chains from one specimen sequenced in a study of cytomegalovirus exposure and HLA in healthy donors. Primers for the PCR totalled 60 Vbeta and 13 Jbeta. Profiling relied on immunoSEQ multiplex PCR, and the TCRdb table lists in-frame clones only, not all of them. There are approximately 150,000 clones in the sample; around three quarters occur only once, and roughly 3.5% lies in the top ten. Material for sequencing was PBMCs. The source is a young man in good health and CMV-seropositive.

The chain has TRBV7-9 and TRBJ1-2; D remains unclear. The V gene lost 3 bases and the J gene lost 3 bases, with 8 bases spanning the gap. Germline V gene data show CDR1 as SEHNR and CDR2 as FQNEAQ (reference sequence). This CDR3 region has 13 residues. The CDR3 loop reads CASSFWEDYGYTF. The CDR3 bases are TGTGCCAGCAGCTTTTGGGAGGACTATGGCTACACCTTC.

The V and J genes are TRBV5-6 and TRBJ1-5, with D maybe TRBD1 (6 bases). From germline, CDR1 is SGHDT and CDR2 YYEEEE. The V gene lost 0 bases and the J gene lost 0 bases, with 7 bases spanning the gap. The length of the CDR3 is 15 residues. The CDR3 nucleotides read TGTGCCAGCAGCTTGGCAGGGGTTAGCAATCAGCCCCAGCATTTT. Encoded protein: CASSLAGVSNQPQHF.

This clone appeared once. The chain couples TRBV28 to TRBJ2-7; 8 bases are shared with TRBD2. The CDR3 spans 15 residues. Looked up from germline, CDR1 is MDHEN and CDR2 is SYDVKM. The junction had 9 bases not matched to a gene; V was cut back by 6 bases and J by 2 bases. The CDR3 sequence: CASSRTSGLTYEQYF. CDR3 DNA sequence: TGTGCCAGCAGCCGCACTAGCGGTTTAACCTACGAGCAGTACTTC.

This clone has only a few counts. The genes are TRBV9 and TRBJ2-7, with 10 nucleotides matching TRBD2. The germline gives CDR1 SGDLS, CDR2 YYNGEE. The CDR3 has 15 residues. V gave up 4 bases and J gave up 1 base; unmatched junction bases: 5. The CDR3 is CASSTSGGASYEQYF. CDR3 sequence (DNA): TGTGCCAGCAGCACCAGCGGGGGGGCTTCCTACGAGCAGTACTTC.

This clone has a handful of counts. The chain joins TRBV13 to TRBJ2-7, with 8 bases aligning to TRBD2. The trim removed 4 bases at V and 8 bases at J, leaving 10 bases unmatched. CDR3 size: 14 residues. CDR1 and CDR2 (germline): PRHDT, FYEKMQ (reference sequence). The CDR3 protein is CASSSSGGPAKQYF. CDR3 sequence (DNA): TGTGCCAGCAGCTCAAGCGGGGGCCCCGCCAAGCAGTACTTC.

This clone showed up just once. The chain employs TRBV10-3 and TRBJ1-2; D gene unclear. The CDR3 is 13 amino acids. V lost 4 bases and J 2 bases, leaving 8 bases between the germline ends. The germline V gene encodes CDR1 ENHRY and CDR2 SYGVKD. The CDR3 protein is CAISGPENYGYTF. CDR3 in DNA: TGTGCCATCAGTGGTCCAGAAAACTATGGCTACACCTTC.

This clone was picked up a small number of times. The chain couples TRBV25-1 to TRBJ1-2; D unresolved. CDR3 size: 15 residues. Deletions cut 1 base from V and 0 bases from J, with 9 bases between. Germline V gives CDR1 MGHDK, CDR2 SYGVNS. The CDR3 sequence: CASSESGRPNYGYTF. As DNA, the CDR3 is TGTGCCAGCAGTGAATCCGGCAGGCCTAACTATGGCTACACCTTC.

The chain has TRBV7-6 and TRBJ2-1; D gene unclear. V was shortened by 4 bases and J by 3 bases, with 10 bases between the two germline ends. The V gene's germline CDR1 is SGHVS and CDR2 FNYEAQ. The CDR3 contains 14 residues. The DNA for the CDR3 is TGTGCCAGCAGCTCGGCAGGTAGCTACAATGAGCAGTTCTTC. Protein product: CASSSAGSYNEQFF.

In its sample, this clone was seen once. The rearrangement joins TRBV27 to TRBJ2-1, with D tentatively TRBD2 (7 bases). CDR1 and CDR2 (germline): MNHEY, SMNVEV (reference sequence). The V end lost 3 bases, the J end lost 2 bases, and 17 bases lay between the germline ends. The CDR3 sequence is 17 residues long. For the CDR3, the DNA is TGTGCCAGCAGTTTTGAGGTTAGGCGGGGGCCCTACAATGAGCAGTTCTTC. This sequence encodes CASSFEVRRGPYNEQFF.

This clone came up once. The chain combines TRBV28 with TRBJ2-6; D is undetermined. CDR3 length: 16 amino acids. CDR1 MDHEN and CDR2 SYDVKM come from the germline V gene. V gave up 5 bases and J gave up 4 bases, with 15 bases separating them. The CDR3, as DNA: TGTGCCAGCAGTCCCCCCCCCGGGTCCGGGGCCAACGTCCTGACTTTC. The encoded protein is CASSPPPGSGANVLTF.

The J gene is TRBJ2-2, the V gene TRBV30; D gene ambiguous. Trimming left V 0 bases short and J 0 bases short, with 8 bases between. This CDR3 comprises 15 residues. The germline V gene encodes CDR1 GTSNPN and CDR2 SVGIG (reference sequence). CDR3 DNA: TGTGCCTGGAGTGTACAGTCCGCGAACACCGGGGAGCTGTTTTTT. Its translation is CAWSVQSANTGELFF.

This chain connects TRBV5-4 to TRBJ2-3; possibly TRBD1 for D (5 bases). Germline V gene sequence: CDR1 SGHNT, CDR2 YYREEE (reference sequence). The CDR3 totals 14 residues. Trimming took 2 bases from V and 2 from J, leaving 9 bases between them. The CDR3 nucleotides read TGTGCCAGCAGCTTTCGACAGAACACAGATACGCAGTATTTT. This translates into CASSFRQNTDTQYF.

The rearrangement uses TRBV6-1 and TRBJ2-3; perhaps TRBD1 as D (6 bases). Trimming took off 6 bases at V and 1 base at J, with 8 bases between the two ends. This CDR3 has 13 residues. Germline V lookup: CDR1 MNHNS, CDR2 SASEGT. DNA for the CDR3: TGTGCCAGCAGCTACAGGGGCACAGATACGCAGTATTTT. As protein: CASSYRGTDTQYF.

The chain combines TRBV5-1 with TRBJ2-5; tentative D call: TRBD1 (6 bases). CDR1 SGHRS and CDR2 YFSETQ come from the germline V gene. The CDR3 runs 16 residues. Trimming took off 1 base at V and 4 bases at J, with 17 bases between the two ends. CDR3 nucleotide sequence: TGCGCCAGCAGCTTGCTTGAGACCAGGGGATCAGAGACCCAGTACTTC. As protein: CASSLLETRGSETQYF.

This clone has only a few counts. The chain uses TRBV7-2 and TRBJ2-5; 11 positions agree with TRBD2. The germline V gene has CDR1 SGHTA and CDR2 FQGNSA. The CDR3 has 15 residues. Trimming at V came to 3 bases and at J to 5 bases, leaving 5 bases not matched to a gene. CDR3 sequence (DNA): TGTGCCAGCAGCTTTCCACTAGCGGGGGTGGAGACCCAGTACTTC. It codes for CASSFPLAGVETQYF.

This chain joins TRBV7-2 and TRBJ1-2, with 7 bases lining up with TRBD1. The J segment lost 1 base and the V segment lost 0 bases, leaving 5 bases of the junction unmatched. Germline-derived CDR1 and CDR2 are SGHTA and FQGNSA. The length of the CDR3 is 16 residues. The CDR3 spells CASSLAHRGNNYGYTF. The CDR3 DNA sequence: TGTGCCAGCAGCTTAGCGCACAGGGGCAATAACTATGGCTACACCTTC.

This chain links TRBV28 with TRBJ2-5; possibly TRBD2 for D (6 bases). Trimming removed 7 bases at V and 5 bases at J, with 11 bases between. The CDR3 consists of 12 residues. Germline V gives CDR1 MDHEN, CDR2 SYDVKM. The CDR3 is CASKGGRETQYF. The CDR3 nucleotides are TGTGCCAGCAAGGGAGGTCGGGAGACCCAGTACTTC.

This clone has a single count. The J gene is TRBJ1-1, the V gene TRBV7-9; 7 bases are a match to TRBD1. Per the germline V gene, CDR1 is SEHNR and CDR2 is FQNEAQ (reference sequence). V dropped 5 bases and J dropped 4; count of bases not matched to a gene: 4. CDR3 length: 13 residues. In nucleotides, the CDR3 is TGTGCCAGCAGCCTAGAGGGGGCCACTGAAGCTTTCTTT. Translating it yields CASSLEGATEAFF.

The chain has TRBV30 and TRBJ2-7; D may be TRBD1 (5 bases). Germline V gene data show CDR1 as GTSNPN and CDR2 as SVGIG (reference sequence). This CDR3 is 14 amino acids long. Between the trimmed V and J ends, which lost 4 bases and 2 bases, there was a span of 15 bases. For the CDR3, the DNA is TGTGCCTGGATGGTGGCAGGGATGCCCTACGAGCAGTACTTC. It is translated as CAWMVAGMPYEQYF.

V gene TRBV9 combines with J gene TRBJ2-2; 7 positions match TRBD1. The CDR3 sequence is 16 residues long. The ends lost 4 bases at V and 4 bases at J; junction bases unmatched: 10. The germline V gene encodes CDR1 SGDLS and CDR2 YYNGEE. This CDR3 is CASSPNDRALTGELFF. In DNA form, the CDR3 reads TGTGCCAGCAGCCCAAACGACAGGGCCCTCACCGGGGAGCTGTTTTTT.

The chain joins TRBV29-1 to TRBJ2-7, with 8 bases aligning to TRBD1. CDR3 length: 12 amino acids. J was trimmed by 8 bases and V by 5 bases; bases with no gene match: 8. Germline V gene sequence: CDR1 SQVTM, CDR2 ANQGSEA. DNA for the CDR3: TGCAGCGTTACCGGGACAGGTGGCCAGCAGTACTTC. This translates into CSVTGTGGQQYF.

CDR3 loop: CATSRARKETQYF. The DNA for the CDR3 is TGTGCCACCAGCAGAGCCAGGAAAGAGACCCAGTACTTC. The chain is built from TRBV15 and TRBJ2-5; D remains ambiguous. V was cut by 1 base and J by 3 bases, with 6 bases left in between. The CDR3 length is 13 residues. Germline V gene sequence: CDR1 LNHNV, CDR2 YYDKDF (reference sequence).

The V gene is TRBV9, the J gene TRBJ2-3; a weak D match, TRBD1 (5 bases). V shed 6 bases and J shed 2 bases, with 16 bases lying between them. Germline V lookup: CDR1 SGDLS, CDR2 YYNGEE. This CDR3 is 15 amino acids long. In DNA form, the CDR3 reads TGTGCCAGCATTGGGGCTCGAGTGGCCACAGATACGCAGTATTTT. Translation: CASIGARVATDTQYF.

The rearrangement joins TRBV6-5 to TRBJ2-2; possibly TRBD1 for D (6 bases). V was cut by 3 bases and J by 4 bases, with 12 bases left in between. Germline values: CDR1 MNHEY, CDR2 SVGAGI. This CDR3 is 15 amino acids long. The CDR3 reads CASSYFRGITGELFF. The CDR3 DNA reads TGTGCCAGCAGTTATTTCAGGGGCATCACCGGGGAGCTGTTTTTT.